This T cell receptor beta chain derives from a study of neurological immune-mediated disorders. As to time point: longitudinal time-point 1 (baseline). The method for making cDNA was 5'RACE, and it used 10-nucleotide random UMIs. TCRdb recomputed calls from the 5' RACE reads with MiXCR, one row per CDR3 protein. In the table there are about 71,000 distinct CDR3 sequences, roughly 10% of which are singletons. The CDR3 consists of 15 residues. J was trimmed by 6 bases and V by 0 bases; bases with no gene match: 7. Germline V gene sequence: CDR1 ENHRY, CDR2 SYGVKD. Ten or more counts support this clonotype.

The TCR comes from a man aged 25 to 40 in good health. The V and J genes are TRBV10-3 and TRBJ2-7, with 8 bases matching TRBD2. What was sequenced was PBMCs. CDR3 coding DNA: TGTGCCATCAGTGAGTCGGGTAGCGGGGTCGGCGAGCAGTACTTC. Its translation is CAISESGSGVGEQYF.